These T cell receptor beta chains were read from a single sample in a study of T cells after yellow fever vaccination. MiXCR, applied by TCRdb to the 5' RACE reads, yields one record per CDR3 protein. Seen here are approximately 250,000 distinct CDR3 sequences, roughly 4.8% observed once, and the top ten hold around 3.3%. Sequencing used CD4+ T cells sorted from PBMCs, obtained on the day of the yellow fever booster vaccination. All receptors derive from a man aged 18 to 30 who received the YFV17D yellow fever vaccine. The CDR3 runs from the conserved cysteine through the conserved F or W.

cdr3_length	v_call	j_call	cdr3_aa
13	TRBV2	TRBJ2-5	CAGGEGGSETQYF
15	TRBV6-5	TRBJ2-2	CASSPLAGTTGELFF
12	TRBV20-1	TRBJ1-1	CSAGLERTEAFF
16	TRBV20-1	TRBJ1-1	CSAPITTGAPVSEAFF
12	TRBV5-6	TRBJ1-4	CASSLASQGPLF
14	TRBV12-3/TRBV12-4	TRBJ1-5	CASSATGGRQPQHF
16	TRBV5-1	TRBJ2-1	CASTVGGGTSGNEQFF
12	TRBV12-3/TRBV12-4	TRBJ1-6	CASSSQNSPLHF
12	TRBV20-1	TRBJ1-2	CSARILSYGYTF
13	TRBV7-2	TRBJ2-3	CASSLQGIGTQYF
14	TRBV7-2	TRBJ2-1	CASSFSLAYNEQFF
16	TRBV19	TRBJ2-4	CASSISGTGTKNIQYF
16	TRBV20-1	TRBJ1-5	CSARRPDSGIAQPQHF
14	TRBV12-3/TRBV12-4	TRBJ1-1	CASSFAQLNTEAFF
14	TRBV5-1	TRBJ1-4	CASSLDRLGEKLFF
16	TRBV3-1	TRBJ2-5	CASSQVSTGTGETQYF
17	TRBV3-1	TRBJ1-1	CASSHPIGQRRYTEAFF
14	TRBV20-1	TRBJ2-7	CSARPGSPSYEQYF
14	TRBV6-5	TRBJ1-3	CASIKTGGAWAIYF
14	TRBV9	TRBJ1-2	CASSVETGLEGYTF
14	TRBV7-2	TRBJ2-5	CASSRETYQETQYF
12	TRBV2	TRBJ1-5	CASMGGNQPQHF
16	TRBV27	TRBJ1-5	CASSLSLGTGDQPQHF
15	TRBV20-1	TRBJ2-3	CSALRASGPSDTQYF
14	TRBV6-2/TRBV6-3	TRBJ1-5	CASRRTGGMLAQHF
14	TRBV6-2/TRBV6-3	TRBJ1-2	CASSFRDTGRGYTF
11	TRBV27	TRBJ2-5	CASKGLETQYF
15	TRBV24-1	TRBJ2-3	CATGGRGTSTDTQYF
14	TRBV7-2	TRBJ2-5	CASSPSRIQETQYF
13	TRBV28	TRBJ1-2	CASSPPGTYGYTF
14	TRBV5-1	TRBJ1-2	CASSLSGNGYGYTF
16	TRBV10-3	TRBJ2-1	CAISESGAGDWDEQFF
15	TRBV5-4	TRBJ2-5	CASSWGLAAQETQYF